These 18 T cell receptor beta chains originate from one sample sequenced in a study of cytomegalovirus exposure and HLA in healthy donors. This table comes from immunoSEQ multiplex PCR, and its TCRdb copy is limited to in-frame clones, with some not included. The sample has some 120,000 clones, approximately 89% seen once. Sequencing was done on a sample of PBMCs. These TCRs come from a man under 40 in good health and CMV-seronegative.

The chain links TRBV6-5 to TRBJ2-3; tentative D call: TRBD1 (7 bases). The CDR3 contains 15 residues. Germline V gene lookup returns CDR1 MNHEY and CDR2 SVGAGI. Trimming left V 5 bases short and J 2 bases short, with 14 bases between. CDR3 bases: TGTGCCAGCAGTATCCAGGGGGGATCCACAGATACGCAGTATTTT. It encodes CASSIQGGSTDTQYF.

The V call is TRBV5-4, the J call TRBJ2-5, with TRBD1 as a possible D gene (5 bases). The germline gives CDR1 SGHNT, CDR2 YYREEE (reference sequence). CDR3 length: 14 amino acids. Between the trimmed V and J ends, which lost 2 bases and 1 base, there was a span of 9 bases. The DNA of the CDR3 is TGTGCCAGCAGCTTTGGTACAGGCCAAGAGACCCAGTACTTC. Translated, it gives CASSFGTGQETQYF. Filled out from reference TRBV5-4 and TRBJ2-5, the complete variable domain reads ETGVTQSPTHLIKTRGQQVTLRCSSQSGHNTVSWYQQALGQGPQFIFQYYREEENGRGNFPPRFSGLQFPNYSSELNVNALELDDSALYLCASSFGTGQETQYFGPGTRLLVL.

The chain combines TRBV10-2 with TRBJ1-6; TRBD1 matches at 7 bases. The trim removed 6 bases at V and 10 bases at J, leaving 6 bases unmatched. This CDR3 comprises 13 residues. Per the germline V gene, CDR1 is WSHSY and CDR2 is SAAADI. CDR3 sequence (DNA): TGCGCCAGCAGACGACAGGGAAAATCACCCCTCCACTTT. Encoded protein: CASRRQGKSPLHF.

This sequence joins TRBV6-5 and TRBJ1-1, with D unclear. Germline V gene data show CDR1 as MNHEY and CDR2 as SVGAGI. The CDR3 has 14 amino acids. Between the trimmed V and J ends, which lost 5 bases and 8 bases, there was a span of 18 bases. The CDR3 here is CASSHRQVEREAFF. CDR3 in DNA: TGTGCCAGCAGTCATCGGCAGGTGGAACGGGAAGCTTTCTTT.

J is TRBJ2-1 and V is TRBV4-2; no firm D call. This CDR3 is 15 amino acids long. CDR1 LGHNA and CDR2 YNFKEQ come from the germline V gene. V lost 2 bases and J 0 bases, leaving 8 bases between the germline ends. The CDR3: CASSQPDSSYNEQFF. CDR3 coding DNA: TGTGCCAGCAGCCAACCAGACTCCTCCTACAATGAGCAGTTCTTC.

The V and J genes are TRBV10-3 and TRBJ1-1; 9 bases are a match to TRBD1. The V gene end was trimmed by 2 bases and the J gene end by 5 bases; junction bases not matched to a gene: 3. This CDR3 comprises 14 residues. CDR1 ENHRY and CDR2 SYGVKD come from the germline V gene. CDR3 DNA sequence: TGTGCCATCAGTGAGACAGGGGGCGAAACTGAAGCTTTCTTT. Its protein product is CAISETGGETEAFF.

V is TRBV27 and J is TRBJ1-6; no clear D. Germline V gene sequence: CDR1 MNHEY, CDR2 SMNVEV (reference sequence). The CDR3 length is 12 residues. V was cut by 6 bases and J by 7 bases, with 7 bases left in between. CDR3 coding DNA: TGTGCCAGCAGCCATCCCAATTCACCCCTCCACTTT. Its protein product is CASSHPNSPLHF.

The V gene is TRBV13, the J gene TRBJ2-5; maybe TRBD2 (5 bases). This CDR3 has 15 amino acids. Looked up from germline, CDR1 is PRHDT and CDR2 is FYEKMQ (reference sequence). Trimming cost V 3 bases and J 2 bases, with 13 bases left between them. The CDR3 here is CASSFAGDRQETQYF. As DNA, the CDR3 is TGTGCCAGCAGCTTCGCCGGGGATAGGCAAGAGACCCAGTACTTC. Looking up the rest from reference TRBV13 and TRBJ2-5 gives the full variable domain: AAGVIQSPRHLIKEKRETATLKCYPIPRHDTVYWYQQGPGQDPQFLISFYEKMQSDKGSIPDRFSAQQFSDYHSELNMSSLELGDSALYFCASSFAGDRQETQYFGPGTRLLVL.

In this sample, this clone turned up once. The J gene is TRBJ2-1, the V gene TRBV9; no definite D call. Looked up from germline, CDR1 is SGDLS and CDR2 is YYNGEE. There are 12 residues in the CDR3. V dropped 1 base and J dropped 6 bases, with 5 bases sitting between them. CDR3: CASSVQANEQFF. The CDR3 DNA is TGTGCCAGCAGCGTACAGGCCAATGAGCAGTTCTTC.

This sequence joins TRBV4-1 and TRBJ1-1; D is uncertain. V lost 1 base and J 1 base, leaving 10 bases between the germline ends. The CDR3 contains 15 residues. Germline V gene data show CDR1 as MGHRA and CDR2 as YSYEKL. The CDR3 loop reads CASSQVPGENTEAFF. The CDR3, as DNA: TGCGCCAGCAGCCAAGTACCCGGGGAGAACACTGAAGCTTTCTTT.

The chain has TRBV5-1 and TRBJ2-1; 12 bases are shared with TRBD2. In germline, CDR1 is SGHRS, CDR2 YFSETQ. The V segment lost 4 bases and the J segment 2 bases; nucleotides outside the gene matches: 4. There are 16 residues in the CDR3. This CDR3 is CASSELAGGTYNEQFF. The CDR3 DNA sequence: TGCGCCAGCAGCGAACTAGCGGGGGGTACCTACAATGAGCAGTTCTTC.

The chain uses TRBV29-1 and TRBJ1-1, with D hard to call. Germline assignment: CDR1 SQVTM and CDR2 ANQGSEA. V lost 3 bases and J 1 base, leaving 9 bases between the germline ends. CDR3 length: 13 amino acids. CDR3 nucleotides: TGCAGCGTTGACCTGGGCAGGAACACTGAAGCTTTCTTT. Translating gives CSVDLGRNTEAFF.

The V call is TRBV19, the J call TRBJ1-2; D not certain. Per the germline V gene, CDR1 is LNHDA and CDR2 is SQIVND (reference sequence). This CDR3 contains 12 residues. V gave up 4 bases and J gave up 3 bases, with 6 bases separating them. The CDR3 loop is CASSNGDYGYTF. The CDR3 DNA follows: TGTGCCAGTAGTAACGGAGACTATGGCTACACCTTC.

The chain carries TRBV6-1 and TRBJ2-7; possibly TRBD1 for D (5 bases). The CDR3 spans 12 residues. V lost 6 bases to trimming and J lost 5 bases, with 11 bases between them. Germline CDR1 and CDR2: MNHNS and SASEGT. The CDR3 bases are TGTGCCAGCAGCCCCAGGGCGGACGAGCAGTACTTC. Its protein is CASSPRADEQYF.

This chain links TRBV29-1 with TRBJ1-1; 8 nucleotides agree with TRBD1. CDR3 length: 13 amino acids. The germline V gene encodes CDR1 SQVTM and CDR2 ANQGSEA. Trimming cost V 6 bases and J 1 base; bases outside gene matches: 4. CDR3 protein: CSVFGTGNTEAFF. The CDR3 bases are TGCAGCGTGTTCGGGACAGGGAACACTGAAGCTTTCTTT.

V gene TRBV5-1 combines with J gene TRBJ1-3; possible D gene TRBD1, 6 bases. The germline gives CDR1 SGHRS, CDR2 YFSETQ. The CDR3 consists of 13 residues. Trimming left V 6 bases short and J 7 bases short, with 14 bases between. The CDR3 DNA reads TGCGCCAGCAAGGGGGGGGGCGTCAACACCATATATTTT. This codes for CASKGGGVNTIYF. Supplemented by reference TRBV5-1 and TRBJ1-3, the full variable domain reads KAGVTQTPRYLIKTRGQQVTLSCSPISGHRSVSWYQQTPGQGLQFLFEYFSETQRNKGNFPGRFSGRQFSNSRSEMNVSTLELGDSALYLCASKGGGVNTIYFGEGSWLTVV.

This clone has only one observation. The V gene is TRBV11-1, the J gene TRBJ2-7; 10 bases map to TRBD1. Germline CDR1 is SGHAT and CDR2 is FQDESV (reference sequence). This CDR3 comprises 12 residues. V was pared by 1 base and J by 11 bases, with 2 bases of the junction left unmatched. The CDR3, as DNA: TGTGCCAGCAGCTTAGGACAGGGGGCGAAGTACTTC. Its protein is CASSLGQGAKYF.

This clone was observed a single time. This chain uses TRBV15 with TRBJ2-1; TRBD2 aligns across 7 bases. CDR3 length: 16 residues. Trimming removed 3 bases from V and 5 bases from J; junction bases left unmatched: 10. Germline-derived CDR1 and CDR2 are LNHNV and YYDKDF (reference sequence). The chain's CDR3 is CATSRGGRGRNNEQFF. The CDR3 nucleotides read TGTGCCACCAGCAGGGGTGGGAGGGGTCGGAACAATGAGCAGTTCTTC.